Below, 9 T cell receptor beta chains from the same sample are listed, as sequenced in a study of identical twins. TCRdb recomputed calls from the 5' RACE reads with MiXCR, one row per CDR3 protein. Among about 280,000 distinct CDR3 sequences listed, 8% to 9% were seen once. The sample was also reused in another study, on yellow fever vaccine responses in identical twins.

Sequencing was done on a sample of memory (CD45RO+) T cells sorted from blood. The receptors here all came from a woman aged 18-29 years in good health.

This clonotype was found a few times. Here the CDR3 DNA reads TGTGCCAGCAGCCTGCGCTTGGCCGGGGAGCTGTTTTTT. Translation: CASSLRLAGELFF. The chain has TRBV4-2 and TRBJ2-2; D is unresolved. V gave up 4 bases and J gave up 6 bases, with 9 bases separating them. Germline lookup yields CDR1 LGHNA and CDR2 YNFKEQ. This CDR3 is 13 amino acids long.

V is TRBV9 and J is TRBJ2-5; D not resolved. V lost 0 bases and J lost 5, with 5 bases in between. From germline, CDR1 is SGDLS and CDR2 YYNGEE. CDR3 length equals 12 residues. CDR3 loop: CASSVEQETQYF. The CDR3 DNA follows: TGTGCCAGCAGCGTAGAACAGGAGACCCAGTACTTC. The full variable domain, with the rest looked up from reference TRBV9 and TRBJ2-5, is DSGVTQTPKHLITATGQRVTLRCSPRSGDLSVYWYQQSLDQGLQFLIQYYNGEERAKGNILERFSAQQFPDLHSELNLSSLELGDSALYFCASSVEQETQYFGPGTRLLVL.

Only a few counts were recorded for this clonotype. The rearrangement links TRBV20-1 to TRBJ2-1, with 11 positions matching TRBD1. V shed 1 base and J 3 bases; nucleotides not matched to a gene: 8. Germline V lookup: CDR1 DFQATT, CDR2 SNEGSKA (reference sequence). The length of the CDR3 is 17 residues. The CDR3 DNA reads as TGCAGTGCTAGAGCTATAGCCGGGACAGGGGGCTACAATGAGCAGTTCTTC. Translated, it gives CSARAIAGTGGYNEQFF.

The J gene is TRBJ2-7, the V gene TRBV28; TRBD2 is a possible D gene (6 bases). Between the trimmed V and J ends, which lost 6 bases and 0 bases, there was a span of 15 bases. CDR1 and CDR2 (germline): MDHEN, SYDVKM. This CDR3 comprises 15 residues. DNA for the CDR3: TGTGCCAGCAGCGGGCCCAGCGGGTCCTCCTACGAGCAGTACTTC. Its protein is CASSGPSGSSYEQYF.

This chain joins TRBV20-1 and TRBJ2-5; 7 positions match TRBD1. Per germline, CDR1 DFQATT and CDR2 SNEGSKA (reference sequence). This CDR3 region has 13 residues. With V trimmed by 6 bases and J by 2 bases, 6 bases remained unmatched. CDR3 in DNA: TGCAGTGCAAAATCAGGGGGACAAGAGACCCAGTACTTC. Translating gives CSAKSGGQETQYF.

In this sample, this clonotype turned up many times. The rearrangement joins TRBV29-1 to TRBJ2-3; TRBD2 aligns across 9 bases. Germline V gene sequence: CDR1 SQVTM, CDR2 ANQGSEA. After removal of 7 bases from V and 3 bases from J, the junction contained 8 bases not matched to a gene. CDR3 length: 14 amino acids. CDR3 protein: CSAGGGVGTDTQYF. The CDR3 coding sequence is TGCAGCGCCGGCGGGGGGGTTGGTACAGATACGCAGTATTTT.

J is TRBJ1-1 and V is TRBV4-2; tentatively, D is TRBD1 (5 bases). The germline V and J ends were trimmed by 5 bases and 2 bases, with 21 bases remaining between them. Germline assignment: CDR1 LGHNA and CDR2 YNFKEQ. CDR3 size: 17 residues. CDR3 protein: CASSTREGWSGNTEAFF. CDR3 coding DNA: TGTGCCAGCAGCACCCGTGAGGGGTGGAGTGGAAACACTGAAGCTTTCTTT.

This clonotype was detected ten times or more. The J gene is TRBJ2-7, the V gene TRBV28; 7 bases line up with TRBD1. The V gene's germline CDR1 is MDHEN and CDR2 SYDVKM. CDR3 length: 13 amino acids. V dropped 9 bases and J dropped 2; count of bases not matched to a gene: 7. The CDR3 loop reads CASKTGPAYEQYV. DNA of the CDR3: TGTGCCAGTAAGACAGGGCCAGCCTACGAGCAGTACGTC.

This clonotype has only a few counts. A much larger clone differs from this one at a single base, so this may be a read error. The chain uses TRBV12-3 or TRBV12-4 and TRBJ2-1, with 9 bases that match TRBD2. The length of the CDR3 is 18 residues. CDR3: CTSSPAVVAGGPYNEQFF. The CDR3 DNA follows: TGTACCAGCAGTCCGGCCGTAGTTGCGGGGGGGCCCTACAATGAGCAGTTCTTC.